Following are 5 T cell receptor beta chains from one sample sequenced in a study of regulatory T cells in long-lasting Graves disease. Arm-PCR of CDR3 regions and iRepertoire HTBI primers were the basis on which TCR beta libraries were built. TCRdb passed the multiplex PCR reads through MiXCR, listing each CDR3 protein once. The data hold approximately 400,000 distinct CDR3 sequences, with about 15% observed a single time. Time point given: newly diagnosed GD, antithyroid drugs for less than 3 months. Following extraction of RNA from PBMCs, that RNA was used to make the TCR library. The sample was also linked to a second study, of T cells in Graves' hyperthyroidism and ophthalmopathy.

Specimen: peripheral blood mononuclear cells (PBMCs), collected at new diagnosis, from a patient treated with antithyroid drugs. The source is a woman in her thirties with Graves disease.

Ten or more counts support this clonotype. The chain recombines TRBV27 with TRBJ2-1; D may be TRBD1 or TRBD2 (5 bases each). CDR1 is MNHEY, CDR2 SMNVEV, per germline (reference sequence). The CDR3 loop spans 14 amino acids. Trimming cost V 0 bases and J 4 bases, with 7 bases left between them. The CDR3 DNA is TGTGCCAGCAGTTTATCGGGGGAATACAATGAGCAGTTCTTC. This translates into CASSLSGEYNEQFF.

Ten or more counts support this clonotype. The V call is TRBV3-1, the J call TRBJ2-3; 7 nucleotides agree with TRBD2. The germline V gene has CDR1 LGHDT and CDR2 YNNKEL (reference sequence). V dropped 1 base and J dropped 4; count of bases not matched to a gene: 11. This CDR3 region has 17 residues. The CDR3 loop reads CASSQAERRGGADTQYF. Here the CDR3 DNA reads TGTGCCAGCAGCCAAGCGGAGCGGAGGGGAGGGGCAGATACGCAGTATTTT.

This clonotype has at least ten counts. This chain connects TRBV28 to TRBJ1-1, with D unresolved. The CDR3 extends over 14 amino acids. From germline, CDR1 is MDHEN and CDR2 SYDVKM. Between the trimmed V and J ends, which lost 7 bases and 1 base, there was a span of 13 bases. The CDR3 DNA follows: TGTGCCAGCATGCCCGGACGGCGGAACACTGAAGCTTTCTTT. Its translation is CASMPGRRNTEAFF.

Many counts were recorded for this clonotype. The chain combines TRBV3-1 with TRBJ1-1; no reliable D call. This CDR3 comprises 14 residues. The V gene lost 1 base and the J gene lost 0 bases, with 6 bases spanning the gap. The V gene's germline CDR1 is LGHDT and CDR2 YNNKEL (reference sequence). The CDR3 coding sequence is TGTGCCAGCAGCCAAGGACGGCTGAACACTGAAGCTTTCTTT. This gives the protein CASSQGRLNTEAFF.

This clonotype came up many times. The CDR3: CASSEALHRSGKEQYF. CDR3 in DNA: TGTGCCAGCAGTGAAGCGCTCCACCGTAGCGGAAAGGAGCAGTACTTC. The chain joins TRBV6-1 to TRBJ2-7, with D maybe TRBD2 (6 bases). The CDR3 consists of 16 residues. Trimming took off 0 bases at V and 7 bases at J, with 19 bases between the two ends. The germline CDR1 and CDR2 sequences are MNHNS and SASEGT.